This entry concerns a single T cell receptor (beta chain). Its antigen is still unknown. The sample is drawn from a study of T cells after yellow fever vaccination. Overall study findings and caveats: One caveat is that FACS-sorted repertoires could contain abundant clonotypes contaminating from the bulk population. Most primary-vaccination clones reappeared after the booster (approximately 95% CD4, approximately 88% CD8).

Production of TCR cDNA was by 5'RACE template switching, which also added a universal primer site and UMIs. TCRdb reprocessed the 5' RACE reads with MiXCR, giving one entry per CDR3 protein. The top ten clones hold approximately 15% of a sample with 350,000 to 450,000 distinct CDR3 sequences, around 6.5% of them seen once. This sample comprised PBMCs, obtained 5 days after the yellow fever booster vaccination. This TCR was recovered from a man aged 25 to 40 who received the YFV17D yellow fever vaccine.

The CDR3 sequence: CASRAVGGNEQFF. The DNA for the CDR3 is TGTGCCAGCAGAGCAGTAGGCGGCAATGAGCAGTTCTTC. The rearrangement uses TRBV28 and TRBJ2-1; D gene unclear. The CDR3 sequence is 13 residues long. Between the trimmed V and J ends, which lost 6 bases and 6 bases, there was a span of 12 bases. CDR1 is MDHEN, CDR2 SYDVKM, per germline.